A single sample gave rise to the 5 T cell receptor beta chains below, sequenced in a study of graft-versus-host responses after intestinal transplantation. Using immunoSEQ multiplex PCR, the repertoire was profiled, and TCRdb retains in-frame clones only, with some absent. The table lists about 90,000 clones, 85% to 95% of them singletons. Antigens for these TCRs are unknown. The starting material was unstimulated CD8+ T cells sorted from spleen or lymph node cells, obtained before transplant. The receptors originated from a human donor who was the organ donor for an intestinal transplant.

DNA for the CDR3: TGTGCCAGTAGTAGCGGGGGGGCCTCCGGGGAGCAGTACTTC. Translated, it gives CASSSGGASGEQYF. The chain employs TRBV19 and TRBJ2-7, with 9 bases identical to TRBD2. The V and J ends lost 4 bases and 7 bases, in that order; junction bases with no gene match: 8. The CDR3 is 14 amino acids. Germline CDR1 LNHDA, CDR2 SQIVND (reference sequence).

This chain connects TRBV5-1 to TRBJ2-7, with a weak D call TRBD2 (6 bases). V was pared by 0 bases and J by 2 bases, with 12 bases between. The CDR3 covers 15 residues. CDR1 SGHRS and CDR2 YFSETQ come from the germline V gene. The DNA of the CDR3 is TGCGCCAGCAGCTTGGGTGGGGGGTCCACCTACGAGCAGTACTTC. Translation: CASSLGGGSTYEQYF.

The chain is built from TRBV15 and TRBJ2-2, with 9 bases that match TRBD2. The ends lost 3 bases at V and 4 bases at J; junction bases unmatched: 3. The germline CDR1 and CDR2 sequences are LNHNV and YYDKDF (reference sequence). This CDR3 has 15 residues. In DNA form, the CDR3 reads TGTGCCACCAGCAGTGAACTAGCGGGCACCGGGGAGCTGTTTTTT. Residues: CATSSELAGTGELFF. The full variable domain, rest sourced from reference TRBV15 and TRBJ2-2, is DAMVIQNPRYQVTQFGKPVTLSCSQTLNHNVMYWYQQKSSQAPKLLFHYYDKDFNNEADTPDNFQSRRPNTSFCFLDIRSPGLGDTAMYLCATSSELAGTGELFFGEGSRLTVL.

This sequence joins TRBV12-5 and TRBJ1-5; the D is unclear. The V and J ends lost 6 bases and 3 bases respectively, with 3 bases between them. Germline values: CDR1 LGHNT, CDR2 FRNRAP. The CDR3 is 11 residues long. The CDR3 loop reads CASGNNQPQHF. DNA of the CDR3: TGTGCTAGTGGCAACAATCAGCCCCAGCATTTT.

The gene calls are TRBV7-3 and TRBJ2-3, with TRBD2 matching 9 bases. Trimming at V came to 1 base and at J to 6 bases, leaving 11 bases not matched to a gene. Per the germline V gene, CDR1 is SGHTA and CDR2 is FQGTGA. This CDR3 comprises 17 residues. The CDR3 region has the DNA TGTGCCAGCAGCTTAAAGCGGGGTGGGCTAGCGGGGGATACGCAGTATTTT. Residues: CASSLKRGGLAGDTQYF.